This T cell receptor beta chain is from a study of tumor-infiltrating lymphocytes in localized non-small cell lung cancer. About the study: The cohort mixed smokers and never-smokers, several histologies, and some post-neoadjuvant-chemotherapy samples.

Study-level results: Only some patients had TCR sequencing, depending on available tissue. TCRbeta sequencing showed higher T cell infiltration in tumors than uninvolved lung. IM1 and IM2 tumors showed no difference in T-cell fraction.

For this clone: Antigen specificity is unknown.

The CDR3 has 14 amino acids. Trimming shortened V by 6 bases and J by 2 bases, and 13 bases separated the two germline ends. The V gene's germline CDR1 is SGHTA and CDR2 FQGNSA. The protocol was immunoSEQ multiplex PCR, while the TCRdb copy is restricted to in-frame clones and leaves out a portion. Among under 8,500 clones listed, just under 75% were seen once. This clonotype was obtained from a human donor with non-small cell lung cancer. The rearrangement uses TRBV7-2 and TRBJ2-5; possible D gene TRBD2, 6 bases. Specimen: uninvolved lung tissue not adjacent to the tumor. CDR3 sequence reads: CASSLAGGQETQYF. The CDR3, as DNA: TGTGCCAGCAGTCTAGCCGGGGGACAAGAGACCCAGTACTTC.